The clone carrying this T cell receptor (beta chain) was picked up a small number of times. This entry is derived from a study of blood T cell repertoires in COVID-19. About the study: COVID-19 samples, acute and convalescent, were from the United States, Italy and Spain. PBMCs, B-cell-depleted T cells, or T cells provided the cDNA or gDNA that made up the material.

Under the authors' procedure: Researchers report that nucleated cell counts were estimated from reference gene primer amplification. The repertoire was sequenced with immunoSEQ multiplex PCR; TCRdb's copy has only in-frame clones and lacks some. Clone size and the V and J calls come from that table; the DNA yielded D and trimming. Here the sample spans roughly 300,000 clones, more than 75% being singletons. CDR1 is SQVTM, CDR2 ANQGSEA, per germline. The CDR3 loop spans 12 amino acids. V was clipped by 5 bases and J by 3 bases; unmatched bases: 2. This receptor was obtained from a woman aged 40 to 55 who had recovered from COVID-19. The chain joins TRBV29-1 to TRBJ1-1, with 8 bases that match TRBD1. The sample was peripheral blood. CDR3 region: CSVSGGYTEAFF. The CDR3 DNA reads TGCAGCGTTTCAGGGGGCTACACTGAAGCTTTCTTT.